These 8 T cell receptor beta chains were all obtained from the same sample, sequenced in a study of blood T cell repertoires in COVID-19. Using immunoSEQ multiplex PCR, the repertoire was profiled, and TCRdb retains in-frame clones only, with some absent. Among 100,000 to 150,000 clones listed, 84% were seen once. The specimen was peripheral blood. These receptor sequences come from a woman aged 55-75 years with acute or convalescent COVID-19.

CDR3: CASSLSPGGVPEAFF. The CDR3 region has the DNA TGTGCCAGCAGTTTATCCCCGGGAGGGGTGCCTGAAGCTTTCTTT. V gene TRBV27 combines with J gene TRBJ1-1, with a weak D call TRBD1 (5 bases). The CDR3 is made up of 15 amino acids. V was shortened by 0 bases and J by 6 bases, with 14 bases between the two germline ends. The germline V gene encodes CDR1 MNHEY and CDR2 SMNVEV (reference sequence).

A single count supports this clone. The chain employs TRBV7-9 and TRBJ1-2; D is uncertain. Trimming shortened V by 7 bases and J by 2 bases, and 17 bases separated the two germline ends. This CDR3 spans 15 amino acids. Looked up from germline, CDR1 is SEHNR and CDR2 is FQNEAQ (reference sequence). The CDR3 region is CASTVRREWNYGYTF. CDR3 in DNA: TGTGCCAGCACCGTTAGACGGGAATGGAACTATGGCTACACCTTC.

The genes are TRBV7-8 and TRBJ1-2, with D perhaps TRBD1 (6 bases). The germline CDR1 and CDR2 sequences are SGHVS and FQNEAQ. V lost 5 bases and J lost 3, with 19 bases in between. This CDR3 comprises 16 residues. The CDR3 sequence is CASSPWEAGAHYGYTF. The CDR3 DNA reads as TGTGCCAGCAGCCCCTGGGAAGCAGGGGCTCACTATGGCTACACCTTC. Together with reference TRBV7-8 and TRBJ1-2, the CDR3 gives the full variable domain: GAGVSQSPRYKVAKRGQDVALRCDPISGHVSLFWYQQALGQGPEFLTYFQNEAQLDKSGLPSDRFFAERPEGSVSTLKIQRTQQEDSAVYLCASSPWEAGAHYGYTFGSGTRLTVV.

J is TRBJ1-1 and V is TRBV11-2, with a tentative D call TRBD1 (5 bases). This CDR3 has 14 residues. The germline V gene has CDR1 SGHAT and CDR2 FQNNGV. V lost 5 bases and J lost 2, with 12 bases in between. The CDR3 loop reads CASSPMGQNTEAFF. The DNA of the CDR3 is TGTGCCAGCAGCCCTATGGGGCAAAACACTGAAGCTTTCTTT.

The chain carries TRBV30 and TRBJ1-5, with D unresolved. This CDR3 comprises 13 residues. The V gene lost 5 bases and the J gene lost 1 base, with 9 bases spanning the gap. Germline V gene lookup returns CDR1 GTSNPN and CDR2 SVGIG (reference sequence). The CDR3 DNA is TGTGCCTGGGCCCGAGGGAGCAATCAGCCCCAGCATTTT. This encodes CAWARGSNQPQHF.

The gene calls are TRBV24-1 and TRBJ2-7; the D gene is possibly TRBD1 (6 bases). Trimming took off 6 bases at V and 6 bases at J, with 14 bases between the two ends. The CDR3 is 13 residues long. The V gene's germline CDR1 is KGHDR and CDR2 SFDVKD. CDR3: CATSLPQGSEQYF. As DNA, the CDR3 is TGTGCCACCAGTCTGCCACAGGGATCCGAGCAGTACTTC.

The gene calls are TRBV2 and TRBJ2-7, with D hard to call. The V end was cut by 8 bases, the J end by 1 base, with 12 bases between. Germline assignment: CDR1 SNHLY and CDR2 FYNNEI. This CDR3 region has 13 residues. CDR3 in amino acids: CASGRQVSYEQYV. Written as DNA, the CDR3 is TGTGCCAGCGGCCGACAAGTTTCCTACGAGCAGTACGTC.

The sample holds a few counts of this clone. V gene TRBV7-8 combines with J gene TRBJ1-4, with D unclear. The ends were cut back, 1 base at V and 8 bases at J, with 14 bases in the middle. The CDR3 spans 15 residues. CDR1 is SGHVS and CDR2 is FQNEAQ in the germline V gene. Here the CDR3 DNA reads TGTGCCAGCAGCTTAGAACAGCAGGCACGGGAAAAACTGTTTTTT. Its protein is CASSLEQQAREKLFF.